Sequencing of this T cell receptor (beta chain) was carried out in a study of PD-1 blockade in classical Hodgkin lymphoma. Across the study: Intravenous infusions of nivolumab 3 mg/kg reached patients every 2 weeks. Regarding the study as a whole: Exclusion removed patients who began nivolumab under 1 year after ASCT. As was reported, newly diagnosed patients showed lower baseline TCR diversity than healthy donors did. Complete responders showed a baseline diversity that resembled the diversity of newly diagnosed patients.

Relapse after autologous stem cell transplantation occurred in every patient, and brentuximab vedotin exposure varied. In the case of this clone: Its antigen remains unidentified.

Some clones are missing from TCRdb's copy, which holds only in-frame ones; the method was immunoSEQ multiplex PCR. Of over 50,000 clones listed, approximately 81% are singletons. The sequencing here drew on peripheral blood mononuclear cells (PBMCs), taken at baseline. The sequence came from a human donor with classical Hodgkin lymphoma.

CDR3 protein: CASSLDLLLVPSSPEQFF. In DNA, the CDR3 is TGTGCCAGCAGCTTAGACTTACTACTAGTCCCCAGTTCCCCTGAGCAGTTCTTC. The J gene is TRBJ2-1, the V gene TRBV11-3, with D perhaps matching TRBD2 (5 bases). Trimming stripped 0 bases from V and 9 bases from J, with 24 bases between. CDR1 and CDR2 from the germline V gene are SGHNT and YENEEA. This CDR3 contains 18 residues.